The rows below give T cell receptor beta chains drawn from one sample of a study of early T cells in non-severe SARS-CoV-2 infection. TCRdb ran MiXCR on the 5' RACE reads and lists one entry per CDR3 protein. The table includes approximately 69,000 distinct CDR3 sequences, about an eighth detected once. Sequencing was performed on whole blood, taken at baseline. These receptors were collected from an adult who was a healthcare worker with PCR-confirmed SARS-CoV-2 infection or an uninfected control (not recorded which). The conserved cysteine and the conserved F or W are not part of the CDR3 here. The D gene is left open where the match is weak. For some rows the clone size is stated as once, few or many, or as a class when expanded; others skip it.

d_call clone_size v_call cdr3_aa
- - TRBV5-1 ASSLVGKAKNIQY
- - TRBV6-2/TRBV6-3 ASSYFVRGSEAF
- many TRBV7-2 ASSLSLLGLQETQY
- - TRBV4-2 ASSQDGQPDQPQH
- - TRBV3-1 ASSQGDGNYGYT
TRBD1 few TRBV6-6 ASRTRDRKNNEQF
TRBD1 many TRBV24-1 ATDRVFTGELF
TRBD1 few TRBV10-2 ASSELPGTGLNNEQF
TRBD2 - TRBV6-2/TRBV6-3 ASSRTSGRASTYNEQF
- many TRBV10-3 AISRDVDEQF
TRBD2 - TRBV7-8 ASSLIPGLVETQY
- many TRBV12-3/TRBV12-4 ASSFSGRYYGYT
- many TRBV30 AWSVGGSGGYT
- many TRBV10-2 ASSEQGQTQY
- many TRBV6-2/TRBV6-3 ASSYYARETQY
TRBD1 few TRBV27 ASSGTGINQPQH
- few TRBV29-1 SVGVSRDTQY
- many TRBV9 ASSANPTHYNEQF
- few TRBV19 ASSSGAGFLEQY
- many TRBV9 ASSWDKVNQPQH
- - TRBV7-2 ASSPSGNINSPLH
TRBD2 many TRBV5-1 ASSAFLAGGFQETQY
TRBD2 few TRBV9 ASSVFDSGGSHNEQF
- many TRBV6-1 ASSGGGTSNEQF
- few TRBV7-9 ASSEDGGNYEQY
- - TRBV5-1 ASSAEYVGLGTDTQY
TRBD1 few TRBV5-1 ASQAGQGADGYT
TRBD1 - TRBV18 ASSPSPGTGLVDEQF
TRBD1 few TRBV29-1 SVGQGAPETQY
- - TRBV5-1 ASSSRGNNEQF
- few TRBV15 ATSREGVSYNEQF
TRBD2 many TRBV29-1 SVTTGTSFTFYNEQF
- many TRBV5-1 ASSPGPTGELF
TRBD1 few TRBV6-6 ASSYSGQETNEKLF
TRBD1 few TRBV4-2 ASSRDRRNYNSPLH
- - TRBV7-2 ASSFEARTAKVLT
TRBD2 few TRBV20-1 SAKTSGRSYNEQF
- - TRBV5-1 ASSLALLHSPSTEAF
- many TRBV7-3 ASSPGAGVGNEQF
TRBD2 - TRBV2 ASTALKRGTTDTQY